The sequence of this T cell receptor beta chain was determined in a study of blood T cells in healthy people across ages. The J segment lost 2 bases and the V segment lost 0 bases, leaving 2 bases of the junction unmatched. This CDR3 region has 15 residues. CDR1 is SGHRS and CDR2 is YFSETQ in the germline V gene. The use of a sample-barcoded 5' primer and a J-beta primer mix characterized a second PCR of roughly 6 to 11 cycles. TCRdb re-called the 5' RACE reads with MiXCR, one entry per CDR3 protein. The repertoire holds hundreds of thousands of distinct CDR3 sequences, with roughly 21% as singletons. This clonotype was seen ten or more times.

This chain uses TRBV5-1 with TRBJ2-5; 9 nucleotides match TRBD2. Source material: blood. The sequence was obtained from a man aged 65 to 85 in good health. CDR3 region: CASSLGLAVQETQYF. The CDR3 DNA reads as TGCGCCAGCAGCTTGGGACTAGCGGTACAAGAGACCCAGTACTTC.